These 14 T cell receptor beta chains originate from one sample sequenced in a study of cytotoxic CD8 clonotypes in ibrutinib-treated CLL. This table comes from immunoSEQ multiplex PCR, and its TCRdb copy is limited to in-frame clones, with some not included. The table lists roughly 250,000 clones, less than 75% of them singletons. This sample comprised PBMCs, obtained after 24 months of ibrutinib treatment. These TCRs come from a human donor with chronic lymphocytic leukemia.

The V gene is TRBV6-4, the J gene TRBJ1-1; D is undetermined. Looked up from germline, CDR1 is MRHNA and CDR2 is SNTAGT. The CDR3 has 13 amino acids. The V end lost 4 bases, the J end lost 5 bases, and 11 bases lay between the germline ends. CDR3 amino acids: CASSVRTGTEAFF. In DNA form, the CDR3 reads TGTGCCAGCAGTGTTCGGACGGGAACTGAAGCTTTCTTT.

This clone was seen just once. The rearrangement joins TRBV28 to TRBJ2-1; the D gene is possibly TRBD1 (6 bases). Germline V gives CDR1 MDHEN, CDR2 SYDVKM. CDR3 size: 15 residues. Trimming removed 6 bases from V and 2 bases from J, with 14 bases in between. This chain's CDR3 is CASRGRGLAYNEQFF. The CDR3 nucleotides read TGTGCCAGCAGGGGCAGGGGTTTGGCCTACAATGAGCAGTTCTTC.

The chain combines TRBV29-1 with TRBJ2-1; tentatively, D is TRBD1 or TRBD2 (5 bases each). The CDR3 contains 13 residues. Trimming shortened V by 2 bases and J by 9 bases, and 14 bases separated the two germline ends. The V gene's germline CDR1 is SQVTM and CDR2 ANQGSEA. The CDR3 loop is CSVEHLRGVEQFF. For the CDR3, the DNA is TGCAGCGTTGAACATCTGCGAGGGGTTGAGCAGTTCTTC.

This chain joins TRBV7-2 and TRBJ2-7; tentative D call: TRBD2 (6 bases). Germline CDR1 and CDR2: SGHTA and FQGNSA. V shed 11 bases and J shed 0 bases, with 14 bases lying between them. The CDR3 runs to 13 residues. The CDR3 spells CAGGLASSYEQYF. The CDR3 region has the DNA TGTGCCGGCGGGCTAGCGAGCTCCTACGAGCAGTACTTC.

J is TRBJ1-5 and V is TRBV19, with 7 nucleotides matching TRBD1. In germline, CDR1 is LNHDA, CDR2 SQIVND (reference sequence). CDR3 size: 17 residues. V gave up 4 bases and J gave up 3 bases; unmatched junction bases: 12. DNA of the CDR3: TGTGCCAGTAGTAAACCTTTAACAGGGGTGGTCAATCAGCCCCAGCATTTT. This translates into CASSKPLTGVVNQPQHF.

V and J are TRBV13 and TRBJ1-3; D possibly corresponds to TRBD1 (6 bases). The CDR3 is 12 amino acids. Germline CDR1 is PRHDT and CDR2 is FYEKMQ (reference sequence). V dropped 4 bases and J dropped 7 bases, with 8 bases sitting between them. CDR3 sequence: CASSSTGNTIYF. CDR3 coding DNA: TGTGCCAGCAGCTCAACAGGGAACACCATATATTTT.

The V gene is TRBV5-1, the J gene TRBJ1-5, with D tentatively TRBD1 (6 bases). This CDR3 is 15 amino acids long. CDR1 SGHRS and CDR2 YFSETQ come from the germline V gene. Trimming left V 4 bases short and J 0 bases short, with 11 bases between. The DNA of the CDR3 is TGCGCCAGCAGCCCGGACAGTAATAGCAATCAGCCCCAGCATTTT. It yields the protein CASSPDSNSNQPQHF. The full variable domain, in which reference TRBV5-1 and TRBJ1-5 provide the parts outside the CDR3, is KAGVTQTPRYLIKTRGQQVTLSCSPISGHRSVSWYQQTPGQGLQFLFEYFSETQRNKGNFPGRFSGRQFSNSRSEMNVSTLELGDSALYLCASSPDSNSNQPQHFGDGTRLSIL.

This clone was recorded a few times. J is TRBJ2-7 and V is TRBV4-3; D perhaps matches TRBD1 (5 bases). V was shortened by 4 bases and J by 1 base, with 11 bases between the two germline ends. CDR1 LGHNA and CDR2 YSLEER come from the germline V gene. CDR3 length: 14 amino acids. Here the CDR3 DNA reads TGCGCCAGCAGCCTGACAGACACATCCTACGAGCAGTACTTC. Its protein is CASSLTDTSYEQYF.

The chain is built from TRBV28 and TRBJ1-2, with TRBD1 as a possible D gene (6 bases). Trimming left V 6 bases short and J 4 bases short, with 12 bases between. Per germline, CDR1 MDHEN and CDR2 SYDVKM. This CDR3 spans 13 amino acids. CDR3 region: CASSSGQTYGYTF. CDR3 nucleotide sequence: TGTGCCAGCAGCTCGGGACAAACCTATGGCTACACCTTC.

The chain carries TRBV27 and TRBJ2-5, with D perhaps being TRBD1 or TRBD2 (5 bases each). Germline values: CDR1 MNHEY, CDR2 SMNVEV (reference sequence). With 1 base removed from V and 2 bases from J, the gap between germline ends came to 8 bases. This CDR3 contains 14 residues. The CDR3 reads CASSLWGIQETQYF. Written as DNA, the CDR3 is TGTGCCAGCAGTTTATGGGGGATTCAAGAGACCCAGTACTTC.

The rearrangement joins TRBV27 to TRBJ2-2; 11 bases align to TRBD2. There are 18 residues in the CDR3. Germline V gene sequence: CDR1 MNHEY, CDR2 SMNVEV (reference sequence). V shed 1 base and J 2 bases; nucleotides not matched to a gene: 6. The CDR3 coding sequence is TGTGCCAGCAGTTTATTAGCTAGCGGGAGGAGTAACACCGGGGAGCTGTTTTTT. This gives the protein CASSLLASGRSNTGELFF.

This clone appeared a single time. This chain joins TRBV6-5 and TRBJ2-5, with D unresolved. The CDR3 has 14 amino acids. V was trimmed by 2 bases and J by 5 bases, leaving 12 bases between them. Per germline, CDR1 MNHEY and CDR2 SVGAGI. The CDR3 reads CASSYIGIGETQYF. For the CDR3, the DNA is TGTGCCAGCAGTTACATTGGGATCGGGGAGACCCAGTACTTC.

The chain has TRBV25-1 and TRBJ1-2; no clear D. V was cut by 1 base and J by 7 bases, with 1 base left in between. CDR3 length: 10 residues. The germline V gene has CDR1 MGHDK and CDR2 SYGVNS. The CDR3 sequence is CASSESGYTF. The DNA for the CDR3 is TGTGCCAGCAGTGAATCTGGCTACACCTTC.

This rearrangement joins TRBV5-1 to TRBJ2-7; either TRBD1 or TRBD2 may fit D (6 bases each). V was clipped by 4 bases and J by 6 bases, with 14 bases between them. Germline CDR1 is SGHRS and CDR2 is YFSETQ. CDR3 size: 13 residues. DNA for the CDR3: TGCGCCAGCAGCCTGACCGAGGGGGGCGAGCAGTACTTC. This encodes CASSLTEGGEQYF.